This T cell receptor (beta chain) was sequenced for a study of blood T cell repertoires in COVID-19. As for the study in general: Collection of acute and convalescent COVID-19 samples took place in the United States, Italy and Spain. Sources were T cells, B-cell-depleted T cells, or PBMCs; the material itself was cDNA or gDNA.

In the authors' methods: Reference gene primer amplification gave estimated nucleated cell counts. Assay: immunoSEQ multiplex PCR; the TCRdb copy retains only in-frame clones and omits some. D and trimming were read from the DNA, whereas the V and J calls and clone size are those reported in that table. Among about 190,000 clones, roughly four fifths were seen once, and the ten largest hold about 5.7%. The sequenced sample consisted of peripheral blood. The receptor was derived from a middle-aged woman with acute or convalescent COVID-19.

CDR3 in DNA: TGCGCCAGCAGCCGGTCAGGGTACGAGCAGTACTTC. Translated, it gives CASSRSGYEQYF. The chain uses TRBV5-1 and TRBJ2-7; D is perhaps TRBD1 (5 bases). Trimming removed 4 bases from V and 4 bases from J, with 9 bases in between. This CDR3 has 12 residues. Germline V gene data show CDR1 as SGHRS and CDR2 as YFSETQ.